The source of this T cell receptor beta chain is a study of regulatory T cells in long-lasting Graves disease. The J segment lost 2 bases and the V segment lost 4 bases, leaving 9 bases of the junction unmatched. The germline V gene encodes CDR1 SGHAT and CDR2 FQNNGV. The CDR3 is 18 amino acids. Documented time point: persistent/refractory GD, antithyroid drugs over 5 years with positive TRAb. With RNA extracted from PBMCs as input, the TCR library was made. Investigators prepared the TCR beta libraries by applying iRepertoire HTBI primers and Arm-PCR of CDR3 regions. MiXCR, run by TCRdb on the multiplex PCR reads, gives a single entry per CDR3 protein. Among about 470,000 distinct CDR3 sequences listed, less than 25% were seen once.

The chain links TRBV11-2 to TRBJ2-3; TRBD2 agrees at 13 bases. The clonotype comes from a female donor with Graves disease. This specimen consisted of peripheral blood mononuclear cells (PBMCs), obtained when the disease was refractory, from a patient treated with antithyroid drugs. The CDR3 sequence is CASSYPKTSGRDTDTQYF. The CDR3 coding sequence is TGTGCCAGCAGCTACCCCAAAACTAGCGGGAGGGACACAGATACGCAGTATTTT.